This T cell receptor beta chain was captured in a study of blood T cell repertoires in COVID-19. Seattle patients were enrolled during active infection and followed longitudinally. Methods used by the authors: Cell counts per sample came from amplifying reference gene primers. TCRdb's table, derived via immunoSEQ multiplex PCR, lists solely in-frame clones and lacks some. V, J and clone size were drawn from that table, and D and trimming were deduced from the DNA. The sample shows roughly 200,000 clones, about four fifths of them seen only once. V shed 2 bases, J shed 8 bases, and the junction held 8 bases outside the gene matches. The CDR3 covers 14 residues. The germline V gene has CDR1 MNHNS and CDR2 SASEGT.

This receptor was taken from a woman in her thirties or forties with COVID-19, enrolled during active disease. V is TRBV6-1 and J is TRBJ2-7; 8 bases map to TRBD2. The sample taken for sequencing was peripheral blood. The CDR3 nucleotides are TGTGCCAGCAGTGAATATAGCGGGACTTACAAGCAGTACTTC. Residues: CASSEYSGTYKQYF.